This is a list of T cell receptor beta chains from one sample in a study of T cells after yellow fever vaccination. TCRdb re-called the 5' RACE reads with MiXCR, one entry per CDR3 protein. The sample lists over 250,000 distinct CDR3 sequences; 4.1% were seen once. This specimen was PBMCs, taken 5 days after the yellow fever booster vaccination. These receptors originate from a man between 18 and 35 years old who received the YFV17D yellow fever vaccine. Each CDR3 is given with its conserved first and last residue. The order of the fields is D gene, J gene, V gene, CDR3 protein. The D gene is left open where the match is weak.

. | TRBJ1-1 | TRBV7-2 | CASSRGGMNTEAFF
. | TRBJ1-2 | TRBV7-9 | CASSPLEGYGYTF
. | TRBJ1-2 | TRBV7-2 | CASSPRGGGNGYTF
. | TRBJ1-1 | TRBV27 | CASSFGGVGNTEAFF
TRBD1 | TRBJ1-1 | TRBV7-6 | CASSPRTGSMNTEAFF
. | TRBJ2-3 | TRBV15 | CATSVLWNTQYF
TRBD2 | TRBJ2-3 | TRBV7-2 | CASSWKRGGISDTQYF
. | TRBJ2-6 | TRBV7-9 | CASSVPSGAGANVLTF
. | TRBJ1-5 | TRBV7-2 | CASSLAGVEGQPQHF
TRBD1 | TRBJ2-3 | TRBV6-5 | CASSYGDRETDTQYF
. | TRBJ2-7 | TRBV20-1 | CSASTGPYYEQYF
TRBD1 | TRBJ1-6 | TRBV5-1 | CASSLAGQGDSPLHF
. | TRBJ1-2 | TRBV11-2 | CASSLVGRWAYGYTF
TRBD2 | TRBJ2-3 | TRBV12-3/TRBV12-4 | CASMFTSGGPTQYF
TRBD2 | TRBJ2-7 | TRBV12-3/TRBV12-4 | CASSFDKREPYEQYF
TRBD1 | TRBJ1-5 | TRBV18 | CASSGQGGQPQHF
. | TRBJ2-6 | TRBV6-6 | CASSPAAGANVLTF
. | TRBJ2-2 | TRBV29-1 | CSVRSGNDRGELFF
. | TRBJ2-5 | TRBV29-1 | CSVQGYSGVDQYF
TRBD1 | TRBJ2-7 | TRBV20-1 | CSATKAGTGGYEQYF